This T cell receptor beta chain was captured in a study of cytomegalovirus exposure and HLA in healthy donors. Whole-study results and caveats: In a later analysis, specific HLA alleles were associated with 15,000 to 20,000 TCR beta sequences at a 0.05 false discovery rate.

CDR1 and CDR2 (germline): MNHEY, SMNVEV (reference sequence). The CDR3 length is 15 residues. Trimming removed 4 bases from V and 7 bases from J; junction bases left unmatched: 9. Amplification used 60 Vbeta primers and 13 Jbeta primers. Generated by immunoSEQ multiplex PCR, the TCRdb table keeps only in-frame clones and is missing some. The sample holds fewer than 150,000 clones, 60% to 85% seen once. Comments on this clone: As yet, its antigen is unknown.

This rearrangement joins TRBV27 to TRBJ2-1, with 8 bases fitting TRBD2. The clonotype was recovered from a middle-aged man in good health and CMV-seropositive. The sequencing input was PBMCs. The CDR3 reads CASSSSGTRGNEQFF. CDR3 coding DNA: TGTGCCAGCAGTTCCTCCGGGACTAGGGGTAATGAGCAGTTCTTC.